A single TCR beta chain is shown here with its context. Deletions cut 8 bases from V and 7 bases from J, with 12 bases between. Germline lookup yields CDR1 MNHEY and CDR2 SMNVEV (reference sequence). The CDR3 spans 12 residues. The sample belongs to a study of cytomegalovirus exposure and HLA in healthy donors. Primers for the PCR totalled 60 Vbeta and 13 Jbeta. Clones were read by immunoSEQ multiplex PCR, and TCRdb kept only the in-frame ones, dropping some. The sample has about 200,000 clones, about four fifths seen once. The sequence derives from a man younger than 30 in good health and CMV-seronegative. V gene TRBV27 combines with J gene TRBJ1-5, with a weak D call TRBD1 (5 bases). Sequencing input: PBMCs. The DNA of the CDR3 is TGTGCCAGCGGCCCAGGGTACCAGCCCCAGCATTTT. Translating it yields CASGPGYQPQHF.